The 9 T cell receptor beta chains below come from one sample, sequenced in a study of cytomegalovirus exposure and HLA in healthy donors. This table comes from immunoSEQ multiplex PCR, and its TCRdb copy is limited to in-frame clones, with some not included. Here the sample spans 200,000 or so clones, roughly 88% being singletons. Material for sequencing was PBMCs. All receptors come from a woman in her 30s in good health and CMV-seropositive.

V gene TRBV19 combines with J gene TRBJ1-5; D is unresolved. Trimming took off 3 bases at V and 7 bases at J, with 7 bases between the two ends. Germline-derived CDR1 and CDR2 are LNHDA and SQIVND (reference sequence). This CDR3 comprises 12 residues. CDR3 nucleotide sequence: TGTGCCAGTAGTATTTCGTTCCAGCCCCAGCATTTT. Translated: CASSISFQPQHF.

This chain uses TRBV6-1 with TRBJ1-4; 9 bases are shared with TRBD1. The CDR3 is 13 residues long. Trimming at V came to 6 bases and at J to 7 bases, leaving 3 bases not matched to a gene. Germline assignment: CDR1 MNHNS and CDR2 SASEGT. This chain's CDR3 is CASSQDRGEKLFF. In DNA, the CDR3 is TGTGCCAGCAGCCAGGACAGGGGTGAAAAACTGTTTTTT.

This clone has just a few counts. The chain uses TRBV2 and TRBJ1-1; no firm D call. Trimming cost V 6 bases and J 1 base, with 6 bases left between them. There are 12 residues in the CDR3. CDR1 SNHLY and CDR2 FYNNEI come from the germline V gene. The CDR3 bases are TGTGCCAGCAGCGTCGGGAACACTGAAGCTTTCTTT. It codes for CASSVGNTEAFF.

The rearrangement joins TRBV11-3 to TRBJ2-2; D ambiguous. V was trimmed by 1 base and J by 6 bases, leaving 6 bases between them. This CDR3 is built from 13 residues. CDR1 is SGHNT and CDR2 is YENEEA in the germline V gene. The CDR3 here is CASSLVGAGELFF. The CDR3 nucleotides are TGTGCCAGCAGCTTAGTTGGAGCCGGGGAGCTGTTTTTT. Drawing the rest from reference TRBV11-3 and TRBJ2-2, the complete variable domain is EAGVVQSPRYKIIEKKQPVAFWCNPISGHNTLYWYLQNLGQGPELLIRYENEEAVDDSQLPKDRFSAERLKGVDSTLKIQPAELGDSAVYLCASSLVGAGELFFGEGSRLTVL.

This chain connects TRBV6-6 to TRBJ1-2; D may be TRBD1 (6 bases). This CDR3 comprises 14 residues. Per germline, CDR1 MNHNY and CDR2 SVGAGI (reference sequence). The ends were cut back, 6 bases at V and 4 bases at J, with 15 bases in the middle. The CDR3 nucleotides are TGTGCCAGCAGCGGCCAGGAAGGGGGCTATGGCTACACCTTC. Its protein is CASSGQEGGYGYTF.

A note on this clone: One junction end does not reproduce the germline sequence, and a read error may be involved. The chain couples TRBV2 to TRBJ1-1, with D unresolved. Germline lookup yields CDR1 SNHLY and CDR2 FYNNEI. The CDR3 runs 14 residues. This CDR3 reads CASTENDMGTEAFF. In DNA, the CDR3 is TGTGCCAGCACTGAAAACGACATGGGCACTGAAGCTTTCTTT.

This chain uses TRBV7-6 with TRBJ2-7; D is possibly TRBD1 (5 bases). This CDR3 spans 15 amino acids. Trimming left V 1 base short and J 1 base short, with 11 bases between. Germline V gene sequence: CDR1 SGHVS, CDR2 FNYEAQ. This CDR3 reads CASSLVGVESYEQYF. Written as DNA, the CDR3 is TGTGCCAGCAGCTTAGTAGGGGTCGAGTCCTACGAGCAGTACTTC.

This chain joins TRBV5-6 and TRBJ1-5, with 7 bases aligning to TRBD1. CDR3 size: 14 residues. V trimming: 5 bases; J trimming: 7 bases; junction bases outside the gene matches: 9. Germline CDR1 reads SGHDT; CDR2 reads YYEEEE. CDR3 sequence reads: CASSLQGRKQPQHF. CDR3 nucleotide sequence: TGTGCCAGCAGTTTACAGGGGCGGAAACAGCCCCAGCATTTT.

The rearrangement links TRBV7-9 to TRBJ2-3, with D possibly being TRBD1 (6 bases). The CDR3 is made up of 16 amino acids. Germline loops: CDR1 SEHNR, CDR2 FQNEAQ (reference sequence). Trimming stripped 4 bases from V and 0 bases from J, with 14 bases between. CDR3 bases: TGTGCCAGCAGCTCTCCGGGACATAGTAGCACAGATACGCAGTATTTT. Its translation is CASSSPGHSSTDTQYF. The full variable domain, rest sourced from reference TRBV7-9 and TRBJ2-3, is DTGVSQNPRHKITKRGQNVTFRCDPISEHNRLYWYRQTLGQGPEFLTYFQNEAQLEKSRLLSDRFSAERPKGSFSTLEIQRTEQGDSAMYLCASSSPGHSSTDTQYFGPGTRLTVL.